One and the same sample provided the 5 T cell receptor beta chains below, sequenced in a study of CD4 T cells in relation to SARS-CoV-2 and coronaviruses. The repertoire was sequenced with immunoSEQ multiplex PCR; TCRdb's copy has only in-frame clones and lacks some. The sample records 20,000 or so clones, about 86% being singletons. CD4+ T cells from unexposed donors were obtained before the COVID-19 pandemic (2011-2018). Isolation of CD4+ T cells took place after about 10 days in culture. Antigen specificity for these receptors is unknown. Sequenced material: CD4+ T cells from PBMCs, cultured in vitro. These receptors all come from a human donor in good health.

This rearrangement joins TRBV10-2 to TRBJ2-3; 9 positions match TRBD1. This CDR3 region has 17 residues. Looked up from germline, CDR1 is WSHSY and CDR2 is SAAADI. The trim removed 4 bases at V and 5 bases at J, leaving 13 bases unmatched. As DNA, the CDR3 is TGCGCCAGCAGTGGAAGGACAGGGGCGCGCAAGATAGATACGCAGTATTTT. Translating gives CASSGRTGARKIDTQYF.

This CDR3 is CASSRLAGGPGEQFF. The CDR3 DNA reads TGTGCCAGCAGCAGACTAGCGGGAGGGCCTGGTGAGCAGTTCTTC. The chain combines TRBV7-3 with TRBJ2-1, with 14 bases aligning to TRBD2. Germline V gene data show CDR1 as SGHTA and CDR2 as FQGTGA. This CDR3 is 15 amino acids long. V trimming: 5 bases; J trimming: 9 bases; junction bases outside the gene matches: 6.

The J gene is TRBJ2-5, the V gene TRBV14; 10 positions match TRBD2. Unmatched junction bases numbered 8, after V lost 5 bases and J lost 2 bases. Germline loops: CDR1 SGHDN, CDR2 FVKESK. The CDR3 is made up of 16 amino acids. The CDR3 spells CASSLGLATTQETQYF. The CDR3 region has the DNA TGTGCCAGCAGCTTGGGACTAGCGACGACTCAAGAGACCCAGTACTTC. Together with reference TRBV14 and TRBJ2-5, the CDR3 gives the full variable domain: EAGVTQFPSHSVIEKGQTVTLRCDPISGHDNLYWYRRVMGKEIKFLLHFVKESKQDESGMPNNRFLAERTGGTYSTLKVQPAELEDSGVYFCASSLGLATTQETQYFGPGTRLLVL.

This clone has only a few counts. This chain joins TRBV5-1 and TRBJ1-1, with TRBD1 as a possible D gene (6 bases). Trimming pared 4 bases from V and 1 base from J, leaving 8 bases between. The CDR3 consists of 13 residues. Germline V gene data show CDR1 as SGHRS and CDR2 as YFSETQ. The CDR3 sequence is CASSGQTNTEAFF. DNA of the CDR3: TGCGCCAGCAGCGGACAGACGAACACTGAAGCTTTCTTT.

This chain links TRBV11-2 with TRBJ2-7; the D is unclear. The CDR3 is 12 amino acids. Trimming took 1 base from V and 1 from J, leaving 2 bases between them. Per germline, CDR1 SGHAT and CDR2 FQNNGV. The CDR3: CASSLVSYEQYF. In nucleotides, the CDR3 is TGTGCCAGCAGCTTAGTGTCCTACGAGCAGTACTTC.